This passage covers 9 T cell receptor beta chains from one sample sequenced in a study of breast tumors, draining lymph nodes, adjacent tissues. TCRdb fed the multiplex PCR reads into MiXCR, producing one record per CDR3 protein. Of about 120,000 distinct CDR3 sequences listed, 15% to 20% are singletons. Breast cancer patients provided tissue from their axillary draining lymph nodes. Sequenced input: axillary lymph node tissue. The receptors were sampled from a female donor with breast cancer. Some clones in this sample may be carry-over from other donors' samples.

As for this clonotype: A much larger clone differs by one base, so this may be a read error. The missing conserved phenylalanine or tryptophan at the end of this CDR3 makes a read error likely. The CDR3 is CAWSAGQNQPQHS. CDR3 nucleotide sequence: TGTGCCTGGAGTGCCGGACAGAATCAGCCCCAGCATTCT. This chain uses TRBV30 with TRBJ1-5, with a tentative D call TRBD1 (6 bases). The CDR3 sequence is 13 residues long. CDR1 is GTSNPN and CDR2 is SVGIG in the germline V gene (reference sequence). Trimming shortened V by 1 base and J by 4 bases, and 8 bases separated the two germline ends.

Concerning this clonotype: A read error may account for a junction end that differs from germline. The CDR3: CSARDQAPPLF. CDR3 nucleotides: TGCAGTGCTAGAGATCAGGCGCCACCTTTGTTC. This chain connects TRBV20-1 to TRBJ2-1; D ambiguous. The CDR3 sequence is 11 residues long. CDR1 is DFQATT, CDR2 SNEGSKA, per germline (reference sequence).

This chain links TRBV24-1 with TRBJ2-5, with TRBD2 identical over 15 bases. The germline V gene has CDR1 KGHDR and CDR2 SFDVKD. The CDR3 covers 15 residues. Trimming at V came to 7 bases and at J to 3 bases, leaving 2 bases not matched to a gene. The CDR3 loop reads CATSGTSGGKETQYF. CDR3 DNA: TGTGCCACCAGCGGGACTAGCGGGGGGAAAGAGACCCAGTACTTC.

This clonotype came up many times. The V and J genes are TRBV20-1 and TRBJ2-7, with D uncertain. Looked up from germline, CDR1 is DFQATT and CDR2 is SNEGSKA (reference sequence). V shed 6 bases and J shed 1 base, with 13 bases lying between them. This CDR3 region has 13 residues. This CDR3 reads CSAKVEYSYEQYF. Written as DNA, the CDR3 is TGCAGTGCCAAAGTGGAGTATTCCTACGAGCAGTACTTC.

At least ten counts were recorded for this clonotype. In DNA, the CDR3 is TGTGCCAGCAGCTTAAATGGGCGGGAGTTCAACACAGATACGCAGTATTTT. Protein sequence: CASSLNGREFNTDTQYF. The chain combines TRBV7-3 with TRBJ2-3; 7 bases fit TRBD2. V lost 1 base and J lost 2; bases outside the gene matches: 9. Germline CDR1 and CDR2: SGHTA and FQGTGA. The CDR3 runs 17 residues.

The chain couples TRBV19 to TRBJ1-5; D gene unclear. Between the trimmed V and J ends, which lost 3 bases and 3 bases, there was a span of 15 bases. Germline CDR1 reads LNHDA; CDR2 reads SQIVND (reference sequence). This CDR3 is built from 16 residues. CDR3 protein: CASSMDKRPVNQPQHF. As DNA, the CDR3 is TGTGCCAGTAGTATGGATAAAAGACCGGTCAATCAGCCCCAGCATTTT.

This clonotype was detected many times. The gene calls are TRBV10-3 and TRBJ2-2; D gene uncertain. The CDR3 extends over 12 amino acids. V was shortened by 4 bases and J by 0 bases, with 0 bases between the two germline ends. The germline V gene has CDR1 ENHRY and CDR2 SYGVKD. The CDR3 reads CAISANTGELFF. The DNA for the CDR3 is TGTGCCATCAGTGCGAACACCGGGGAGCTGTTTTTT.

J is TRBJ2-4 and V is TRBV6-5, with D maybe TRBD2 (6 bases). CDR1 and CDR2 (germline): MNHEY, SVGAGI. Trimming stripped 4 bases from V and 6 bases from J, with 22 bases between. The CDR3 loop spans 17 amino acids. CDR3 sequence reads: CASSSNPARGAGNIQYF. As DNA, the CDR3 is TGTGCCAGCAGTTCGAACCCTGCGCGGGGCGCTGGAAACATTCAGTACTTC.

This clonotype has a count of ten or more. The rearrangement joins TRBV6-5 to TRBJ2-1; either TRBD1 or TRBD2 may fit D (6 bases each). CDR3 length equals 13 residues. Germline lookup yields CDR1 MNHEY and CDR2 SVGAGI. Trimming stripped 2 bases from V and 12 bases from J, with 14 bases between. CDR3 region: CASSYPDGGGQFF. The CDR3 DNA is TGTGCCAGCAGTTACCCGGACGGAGGGGGGCAGTTCTTC.